This T cell receptor (beta chain) derives from a study of blood T cell repertoires in COVID-19. In terms of age and location, participants ranged from about 18 to 89 years and lived in under 30 US areas. The repertoire was sequenced with immunoSEQ multiplex PCR; TCRdb's copy has only in-frame clones and lacks some. The table records about 350,000 clones, 88% of them present only once. This CDR3 has 15 amino acids. Germline V gene lookup returns CDR1 MNHEY and CDR2 SVGAGI. Trimming removed 2 bases at V and 2 bases at J, with 10 bases between. This receptor was identified in a woman under 40 who had been exposed to COVID-19. Sequencing used PBMCs or T cells enriched from blood (not recorded which). The J gene is TRBJ2-1, the V gene TRBV6-5; D is uncertain. In DNA form, the CDR3 reads TGTGCCAGCAGTTACGGATCAGGTGCCTACAATGAGCAGTTCTTC. It yields the protein CASSYGSGAYNEQFF.